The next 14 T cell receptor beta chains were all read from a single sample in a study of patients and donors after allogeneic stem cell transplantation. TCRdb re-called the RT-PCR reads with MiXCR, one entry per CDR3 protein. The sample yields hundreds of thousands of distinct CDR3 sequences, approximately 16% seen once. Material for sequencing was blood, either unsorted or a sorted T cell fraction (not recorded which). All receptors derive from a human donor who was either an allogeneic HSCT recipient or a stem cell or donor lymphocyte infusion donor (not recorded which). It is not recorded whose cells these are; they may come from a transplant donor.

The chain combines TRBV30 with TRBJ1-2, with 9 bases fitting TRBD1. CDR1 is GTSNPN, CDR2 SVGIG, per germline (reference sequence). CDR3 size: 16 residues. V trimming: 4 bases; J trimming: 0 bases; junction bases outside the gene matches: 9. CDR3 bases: TGTGCCTGGACCCTGGGACAGGGTCGAGCTAACTATGGCTACACCTTC. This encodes CAWTLGQGRANYGYTF.

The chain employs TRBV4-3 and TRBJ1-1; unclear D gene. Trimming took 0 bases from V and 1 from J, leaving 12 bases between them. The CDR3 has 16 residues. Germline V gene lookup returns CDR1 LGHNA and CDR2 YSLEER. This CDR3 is CASSQEVFRSNTEAFF. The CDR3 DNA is TGCGCCAGCAGCCAAGAGGTCTTTCGTTCGAACACTGAAGCTTTCTTT.

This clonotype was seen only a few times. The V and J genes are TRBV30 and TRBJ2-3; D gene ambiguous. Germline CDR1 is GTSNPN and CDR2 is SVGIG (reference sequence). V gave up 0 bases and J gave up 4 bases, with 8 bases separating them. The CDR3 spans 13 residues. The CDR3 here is CAWSVWWADTQYF. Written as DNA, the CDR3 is TGTGCCTGGAGTGTATGGTGGGCAGATACGCAGTATTTT.

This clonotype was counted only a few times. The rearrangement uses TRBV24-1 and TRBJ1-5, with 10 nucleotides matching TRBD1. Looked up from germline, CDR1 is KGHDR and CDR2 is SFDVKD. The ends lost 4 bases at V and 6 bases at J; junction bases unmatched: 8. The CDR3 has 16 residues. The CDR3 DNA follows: TGTGCCACCAGTGACCCCCGACAGGGGGCCGGTCAGCCCCAGCATTTT. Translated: CATSDPRQGAGQPQHF.

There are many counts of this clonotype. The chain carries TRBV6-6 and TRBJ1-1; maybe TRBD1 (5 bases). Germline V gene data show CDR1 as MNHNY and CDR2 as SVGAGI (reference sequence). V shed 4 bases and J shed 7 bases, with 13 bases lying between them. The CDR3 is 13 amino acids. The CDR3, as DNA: TGTGCCAGCAGTTCCTTGGCGGGGGATGAAGCTTTCTTT. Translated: CASSSLAGDEAFF.

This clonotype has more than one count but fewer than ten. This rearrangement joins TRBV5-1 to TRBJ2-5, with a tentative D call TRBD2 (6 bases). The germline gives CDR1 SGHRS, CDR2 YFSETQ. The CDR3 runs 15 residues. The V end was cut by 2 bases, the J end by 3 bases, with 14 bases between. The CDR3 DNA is TGCGCCAGCAGCTTATGGGGGACTGCCGAAGAGACCCAGTACTTC. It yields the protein CASSLWGTAEETQYF.

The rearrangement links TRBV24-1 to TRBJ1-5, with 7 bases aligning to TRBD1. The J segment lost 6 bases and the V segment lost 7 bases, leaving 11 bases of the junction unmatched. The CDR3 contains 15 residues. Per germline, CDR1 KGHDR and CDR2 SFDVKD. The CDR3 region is CATSTSTGAGQPQHF. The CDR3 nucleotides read TGTGCCACCAGCACCTCTACAGGGGCAGGTCAGCCCCAGCATTTT.

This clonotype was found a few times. CDR3: CSADPDRGHDTQYF. The CDR3 DNA is TGCAGTGCCGATCCCGACAGGGGGCACGATACGCAGTATTTT. This chain uses TRBV20-1 with TRBJ2-3; 10 nucleotides align to TRBD1. CDR1 and CDR2 (germline): DFQATT, SNEGSKA (reference sequence). The CDR3 consists of 14 residues. The J segment lost 6 bases and the V segment lost 6 bases, leaving 9 bases of the junction unmatched.

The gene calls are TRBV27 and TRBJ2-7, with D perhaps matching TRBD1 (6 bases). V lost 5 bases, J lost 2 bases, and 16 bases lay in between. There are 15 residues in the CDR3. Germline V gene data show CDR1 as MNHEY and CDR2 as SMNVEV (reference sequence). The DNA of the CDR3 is TGTGCCAGCAGTAGAGACAGGTTAGGGGCCTACGAGCAGTACTTC. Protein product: CASSRDRLGAYEQYF.

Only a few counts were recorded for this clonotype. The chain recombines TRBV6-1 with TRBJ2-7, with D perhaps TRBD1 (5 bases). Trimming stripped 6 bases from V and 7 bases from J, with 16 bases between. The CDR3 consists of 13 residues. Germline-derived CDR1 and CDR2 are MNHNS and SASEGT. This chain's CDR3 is CASSQGLLREQYF. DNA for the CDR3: TGTGCCAGCAGCCAGGGCCTGCTTAGGGAGCAGTACTTC.

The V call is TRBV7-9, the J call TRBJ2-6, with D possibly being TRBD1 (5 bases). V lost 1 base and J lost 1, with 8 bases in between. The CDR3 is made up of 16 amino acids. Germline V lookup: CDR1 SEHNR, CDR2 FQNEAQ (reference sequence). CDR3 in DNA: TGTGCCAGCAGCTTAGAGCCAGGGTCTGGGGCCAACGTCCTGACTTTC. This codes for CASSLEPGSGANVLTF.

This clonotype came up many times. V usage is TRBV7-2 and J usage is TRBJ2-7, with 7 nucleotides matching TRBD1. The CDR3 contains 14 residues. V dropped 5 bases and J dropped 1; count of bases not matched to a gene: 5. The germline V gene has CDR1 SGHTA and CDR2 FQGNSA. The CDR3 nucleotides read TGTGCCAGCAGCCCACAGGGGTCTTCCTACGAGCAGTACTTC. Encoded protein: CASSPQGSSYEQYF.

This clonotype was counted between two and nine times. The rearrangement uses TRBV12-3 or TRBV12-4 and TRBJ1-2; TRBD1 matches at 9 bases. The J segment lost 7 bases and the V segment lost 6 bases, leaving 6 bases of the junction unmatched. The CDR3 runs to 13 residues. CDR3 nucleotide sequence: TGTGCCAGCAGCCCGGGACAGGGTCTTGGCTACACCTTC. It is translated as CASSPGQGLGYTF.

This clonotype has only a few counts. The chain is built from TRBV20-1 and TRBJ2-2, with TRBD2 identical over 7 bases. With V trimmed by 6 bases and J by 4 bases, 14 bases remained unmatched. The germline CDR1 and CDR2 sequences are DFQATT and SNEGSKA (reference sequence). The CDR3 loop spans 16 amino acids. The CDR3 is CSARTGWGGGTGELFF. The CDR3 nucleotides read TGCAGTGCCCGGACGGGATGGGGGGGAGGCACCGGGGAGCTGTTTTTT.